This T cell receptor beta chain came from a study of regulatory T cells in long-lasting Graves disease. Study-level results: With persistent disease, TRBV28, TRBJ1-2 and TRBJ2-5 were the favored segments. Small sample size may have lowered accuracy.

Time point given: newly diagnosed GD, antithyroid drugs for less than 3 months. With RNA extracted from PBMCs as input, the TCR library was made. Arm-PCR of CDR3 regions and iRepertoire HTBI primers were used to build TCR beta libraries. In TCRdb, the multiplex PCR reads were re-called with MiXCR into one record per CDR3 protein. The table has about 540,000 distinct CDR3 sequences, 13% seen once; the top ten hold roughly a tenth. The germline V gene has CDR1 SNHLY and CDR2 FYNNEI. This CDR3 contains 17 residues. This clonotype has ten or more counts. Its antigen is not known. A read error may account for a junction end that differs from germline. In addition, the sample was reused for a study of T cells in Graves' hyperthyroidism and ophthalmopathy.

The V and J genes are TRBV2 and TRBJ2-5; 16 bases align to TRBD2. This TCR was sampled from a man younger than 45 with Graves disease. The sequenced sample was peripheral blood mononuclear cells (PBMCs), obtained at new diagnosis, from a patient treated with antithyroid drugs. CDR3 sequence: CASSEFGTSGREETQYF. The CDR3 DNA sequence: TGTGCCAGCAGTGAATTTGGGACTAGCGGGAGGGAAGAGACTCAGTACTTC.